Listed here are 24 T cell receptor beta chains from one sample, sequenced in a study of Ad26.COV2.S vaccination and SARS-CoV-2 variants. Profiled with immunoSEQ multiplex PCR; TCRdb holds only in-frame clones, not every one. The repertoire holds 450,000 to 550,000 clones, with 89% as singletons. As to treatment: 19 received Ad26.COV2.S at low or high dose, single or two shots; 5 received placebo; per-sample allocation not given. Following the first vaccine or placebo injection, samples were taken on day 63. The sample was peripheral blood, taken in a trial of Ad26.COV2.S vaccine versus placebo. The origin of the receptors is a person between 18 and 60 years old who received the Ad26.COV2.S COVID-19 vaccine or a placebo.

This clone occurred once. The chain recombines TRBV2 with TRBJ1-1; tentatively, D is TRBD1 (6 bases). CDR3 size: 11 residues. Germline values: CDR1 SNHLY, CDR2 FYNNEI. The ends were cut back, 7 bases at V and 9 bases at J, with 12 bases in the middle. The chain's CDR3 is CASTRTVKAFF. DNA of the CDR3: TGTGCCAGCACCAGGACAGTGAAAGCTTTCTTT.

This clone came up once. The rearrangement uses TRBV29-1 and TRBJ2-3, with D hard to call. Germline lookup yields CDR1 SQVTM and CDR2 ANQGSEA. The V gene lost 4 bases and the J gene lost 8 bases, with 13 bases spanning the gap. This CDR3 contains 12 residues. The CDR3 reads CSVGLHIGTQYF. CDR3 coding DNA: TGCAGCGTTGGACTCCACATTGGTACGCAGTATTTT.

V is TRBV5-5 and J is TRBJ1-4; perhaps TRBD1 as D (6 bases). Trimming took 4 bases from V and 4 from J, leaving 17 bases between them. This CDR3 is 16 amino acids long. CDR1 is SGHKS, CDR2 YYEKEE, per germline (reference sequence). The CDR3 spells CASSAYGQIGNEKLFF. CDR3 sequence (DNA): TGTGCCAGCAGCGCATACGGACAGATCGGTAATGAAAAACTGTTTTTT.

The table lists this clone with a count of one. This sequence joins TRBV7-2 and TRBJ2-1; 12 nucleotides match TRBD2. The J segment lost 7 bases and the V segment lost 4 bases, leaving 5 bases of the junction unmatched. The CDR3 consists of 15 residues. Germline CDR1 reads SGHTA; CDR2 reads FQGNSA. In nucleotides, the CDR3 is TGTGCCAGCAGCTCTCTAGCGGGGGGGCCGAATGAGCAGTTCTTC. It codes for CASSSLAGGPNEQFF.

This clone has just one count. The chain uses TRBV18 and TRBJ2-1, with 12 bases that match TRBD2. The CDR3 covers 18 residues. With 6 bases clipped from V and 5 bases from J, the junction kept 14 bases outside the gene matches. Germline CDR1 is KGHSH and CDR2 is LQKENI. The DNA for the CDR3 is TGTGCCAGCTCTAAAAACCCAACTAGCGGGGGGCCTGACAATGAGCAGTTCTTC. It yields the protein CASSKNPTSGGPDNEQFF.

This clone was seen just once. CDR3 DNA sequence: TGTGCCAGCAGCTTAATGGGACCCCAAGAGACCCAGTACTTC. This codes for CASSLMGPQETQYF. The rearrangement joins TRBV7-9 to TRBJ2-5, with D perhaps TRBD1 or TRBD2 (5 bases each). The germline CDR1 and CDR2 sequences are SEHNR and FQNEAQ (reference sequence). The length of the CDR3 is 14 residues. V lost 2 bases and J lost 1, with 8 bases in between.

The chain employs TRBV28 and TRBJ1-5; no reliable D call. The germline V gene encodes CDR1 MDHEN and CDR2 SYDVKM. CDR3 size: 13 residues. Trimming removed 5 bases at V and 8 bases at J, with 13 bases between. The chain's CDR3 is CASSHPGSKPQHF. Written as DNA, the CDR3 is TGTGCCAGCAGTCATCCGGGAAGCAAGCCCCAGCATTTT.

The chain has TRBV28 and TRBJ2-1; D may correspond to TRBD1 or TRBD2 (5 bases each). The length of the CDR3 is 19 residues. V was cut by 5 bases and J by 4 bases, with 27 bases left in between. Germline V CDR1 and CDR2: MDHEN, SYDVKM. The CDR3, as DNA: TGTGCCAGCAGTGGGCATGCGCTCACCGGGACGGAAACGTACAATGAGCAGTTCTTC. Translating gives CASSGHALTGTETYNEQFF.

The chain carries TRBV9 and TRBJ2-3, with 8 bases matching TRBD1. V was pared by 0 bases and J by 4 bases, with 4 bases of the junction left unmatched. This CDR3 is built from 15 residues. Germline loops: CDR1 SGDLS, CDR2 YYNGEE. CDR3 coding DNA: TGTGCCAGCAGCGTAGGGGGACAGGATTCAGATACGCAGTATTTT. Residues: CASSVGGQDSDTQYF.

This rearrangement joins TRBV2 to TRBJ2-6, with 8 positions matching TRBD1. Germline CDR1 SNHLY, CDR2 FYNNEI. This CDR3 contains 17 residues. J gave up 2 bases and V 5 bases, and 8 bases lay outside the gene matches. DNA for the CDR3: TGTGCCAGCAGTCGTTTGTGGACAGGGACTGGGGCCAACGTCCTGACTTTC. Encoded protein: CASSRLWTGTGANVLTF.

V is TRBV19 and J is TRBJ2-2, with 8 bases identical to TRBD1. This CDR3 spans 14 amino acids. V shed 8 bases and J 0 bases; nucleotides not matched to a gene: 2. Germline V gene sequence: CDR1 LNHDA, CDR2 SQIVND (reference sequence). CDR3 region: CASRQGSNTGELFF. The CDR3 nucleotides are TGTGCCAGTCGACAGGGGTCGAACACCGGGGAGCTGTTTTTT.

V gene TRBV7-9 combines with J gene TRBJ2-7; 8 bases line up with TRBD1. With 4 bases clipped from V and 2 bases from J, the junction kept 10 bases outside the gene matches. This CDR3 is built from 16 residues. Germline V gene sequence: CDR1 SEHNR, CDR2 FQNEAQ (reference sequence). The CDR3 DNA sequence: TGTGCCAGCAGCTCCACCGGGACAGGAATAGCCTACGAGCAGTACGTC. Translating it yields CASSSTGTGIAYEQYV.

CDR3 amino acids: CATSGTRSGANVLTF. CDR3 coding DNA: TGTGCCACCAGTGGGACTCGGTCTGGGGCCAACGTCCTGACTTTC. The V and J genes are TRBV24-1 and TRBJ2-6; a possible D gene is TRBD2 (5 bases). V was clipped by 5 bases and J by 1 base, with 8 bases between them. Germline V lookup: CDR1 KGHDR, CDR2 SFDVKD. The CDR3 consists of 15 residues.

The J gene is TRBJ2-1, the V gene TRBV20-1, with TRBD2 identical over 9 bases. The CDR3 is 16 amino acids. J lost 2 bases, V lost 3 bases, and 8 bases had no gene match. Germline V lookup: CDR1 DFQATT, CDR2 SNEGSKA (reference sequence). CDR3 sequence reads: CSASPPVAGAYNEQFF. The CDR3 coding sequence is TGCAGTGCTAGTCCTCCGGTAGCGGGAGCCTACAATGAGCAGTTCTTC.

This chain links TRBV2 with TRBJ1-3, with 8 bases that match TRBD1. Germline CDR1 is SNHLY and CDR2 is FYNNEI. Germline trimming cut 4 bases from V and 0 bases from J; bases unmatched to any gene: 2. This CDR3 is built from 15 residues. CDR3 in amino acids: CASSATGGSGNTIYF. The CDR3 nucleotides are TGTGCCAGCAGTGCAACAGGGGGCTCTGGAAACACCATATATTTT.

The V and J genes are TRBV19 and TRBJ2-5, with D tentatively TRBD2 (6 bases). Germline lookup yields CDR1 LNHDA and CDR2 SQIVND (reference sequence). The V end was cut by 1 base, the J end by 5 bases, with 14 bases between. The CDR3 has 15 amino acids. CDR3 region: CASSIAREDWETQYF. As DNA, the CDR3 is TGTGCCAGTAGTATAGCTAGGGAGGATTGGGAGACCCAGTACTTC.

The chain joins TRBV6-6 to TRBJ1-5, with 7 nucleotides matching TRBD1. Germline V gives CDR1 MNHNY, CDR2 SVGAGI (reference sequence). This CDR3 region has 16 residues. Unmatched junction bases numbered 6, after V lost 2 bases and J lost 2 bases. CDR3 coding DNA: TGTGCCAGCAGTTACCAGGGGGGCGTGGGCAATCAGCCCCAGCATTTT. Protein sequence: CASSYQGGVGNQPQHF.

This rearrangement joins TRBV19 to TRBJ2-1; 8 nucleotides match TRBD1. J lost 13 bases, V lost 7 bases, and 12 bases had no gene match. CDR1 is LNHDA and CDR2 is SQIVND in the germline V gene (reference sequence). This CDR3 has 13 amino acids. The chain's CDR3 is CASTLDRAGKQFF. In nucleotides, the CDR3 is TGTGCCAGTACCTTGGACAGGGCCGGGAAACAGTTCTTC.

CDR3 in DNA: TGTGCCAGCAGCCCTGGAGTACAGCCCCAGCATTTT. Encoded protein: CASSPGVQPQHF. The rearrangement uses TRBV7-9 and TRBJ1-5, with D hard to call. In germline, CDR1 is SEHNR, CDR2 FQNEAQ (reference sequence). Between the trimmed V and J ends, which lost 5 bases and 7 bases, there was a span of 9 bases. The CDR3 contains 12 residues.

Written as DNA, the CDR3 is TGTGCCAGCAGCTTAAGGTTGGGACTAGCGGAGACCCAGTACTTC. Protein product: CASSLRLGLAETQYF. The chain joins TRBV5-4 to TRBJ2-5; 10 bases line up with TRBD2. Looked up from germline, CDR1 is SGHNT and CDR2 is YYREEE (reference sequence). The V segment lost 2 bases and the J segment 5 bases; nucleotides outside the gene matches: 6. This CDR3 region has 15 residues.

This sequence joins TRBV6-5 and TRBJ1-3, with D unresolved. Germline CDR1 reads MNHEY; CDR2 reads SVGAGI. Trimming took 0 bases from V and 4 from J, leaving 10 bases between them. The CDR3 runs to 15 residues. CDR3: CASSYSTYGGNTIYF. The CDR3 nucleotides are TGTGCCAGCAGTTACTCGACTTACGGAGGAAACACCATATATTTT.

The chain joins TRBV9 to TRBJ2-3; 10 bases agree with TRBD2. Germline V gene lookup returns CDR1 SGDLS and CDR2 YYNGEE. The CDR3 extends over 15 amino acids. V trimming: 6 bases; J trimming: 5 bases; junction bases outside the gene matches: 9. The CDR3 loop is CASTQAGGLVDTQYF. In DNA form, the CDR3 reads TGTGCCAGCACCCAAGCGGGGGGGCTGGTAGATACGCAGTATTTT.

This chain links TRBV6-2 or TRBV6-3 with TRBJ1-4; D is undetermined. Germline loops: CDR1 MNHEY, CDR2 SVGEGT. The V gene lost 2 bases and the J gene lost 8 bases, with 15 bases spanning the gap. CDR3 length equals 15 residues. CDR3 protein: CASSYPPGWKEKLFF. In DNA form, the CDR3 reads TGTGCCAGCAGTTACCCTCCGGGATGGAAGGAAAAACTGTTTTTT.

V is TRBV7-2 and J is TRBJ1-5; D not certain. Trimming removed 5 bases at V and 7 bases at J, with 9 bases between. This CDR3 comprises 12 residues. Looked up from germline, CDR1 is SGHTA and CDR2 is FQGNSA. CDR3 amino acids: CASSLPWQPQHF. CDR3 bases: TGTGCCAGCAGCCTCCCCTGGCAGCCCCAGCATTTT.